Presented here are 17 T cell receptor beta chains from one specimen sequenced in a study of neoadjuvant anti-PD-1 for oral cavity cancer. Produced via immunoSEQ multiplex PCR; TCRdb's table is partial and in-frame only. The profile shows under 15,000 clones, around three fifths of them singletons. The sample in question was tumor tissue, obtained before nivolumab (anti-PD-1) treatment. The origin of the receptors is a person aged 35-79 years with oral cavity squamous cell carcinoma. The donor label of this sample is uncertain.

CDR3 residues: CASSHGTGGWNEQFF. The CDR3 nucleotides read TGTGCCAGCAGTCACGGGACAGGGGGCTGGAATGAGCAGTTCTTC. The chain uses TRBV6-1 and TRBJ2-1, with 12 bases lining up with TRBD1. Germline V gives CDR1 MNHNS, CDR2 SASEGT. The V segment lost 5 bases and the J segment 7 bases; nucleotides outside the gene matches: 6. This CDR3 region has 15 residues.

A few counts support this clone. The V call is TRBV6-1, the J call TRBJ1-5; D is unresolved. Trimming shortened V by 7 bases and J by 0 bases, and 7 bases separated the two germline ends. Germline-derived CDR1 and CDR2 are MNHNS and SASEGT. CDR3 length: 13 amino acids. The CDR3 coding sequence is TGTGCCAGCACCGTTTATAGCAATCAGCCCCAGCATTTT. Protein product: CASTVYSNQPQHF.

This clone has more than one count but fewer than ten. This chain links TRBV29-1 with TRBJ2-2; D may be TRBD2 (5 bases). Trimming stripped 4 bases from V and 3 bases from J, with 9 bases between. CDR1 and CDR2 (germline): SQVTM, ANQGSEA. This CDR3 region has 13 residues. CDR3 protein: CSVAGVDTGELFF. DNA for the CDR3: TGCAGCGTTGCCGGGGTGGACACCGGGGAGCTGTTTTTT.

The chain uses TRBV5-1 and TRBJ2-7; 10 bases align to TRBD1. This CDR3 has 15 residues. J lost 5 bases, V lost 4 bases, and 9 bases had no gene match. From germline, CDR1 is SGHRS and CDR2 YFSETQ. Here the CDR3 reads CASSPRQGAFDEQYF. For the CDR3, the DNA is TGCGCCAGCAGCCCGAGACAGGGGGCATTCGACGAGCAGTACTTC. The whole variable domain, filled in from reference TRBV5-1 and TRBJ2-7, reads KAGVTQTPRYLIKTRGQQVTLSCSPISGHRSVSWYQQTPGQGLQFLFEYFSETQRNKGNFPGRFSGRQFSNSRSEMNVSTLELGDSALYLCASSPRQGAFDEQYFGPGTRLTVT.

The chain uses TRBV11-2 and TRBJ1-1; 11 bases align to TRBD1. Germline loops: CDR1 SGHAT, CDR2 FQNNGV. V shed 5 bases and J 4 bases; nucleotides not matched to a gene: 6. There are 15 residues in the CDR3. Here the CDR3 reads CASSLGTGGRTEAFF. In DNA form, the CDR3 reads TGTGCCAGCAGCCTCGGGACAGGGGGACGCACTGAAGCTTTCTTT.

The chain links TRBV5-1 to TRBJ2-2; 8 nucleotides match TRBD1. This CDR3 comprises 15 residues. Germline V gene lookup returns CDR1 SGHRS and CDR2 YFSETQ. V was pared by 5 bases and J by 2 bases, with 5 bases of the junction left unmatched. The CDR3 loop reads CASSSGQGNTGELFF. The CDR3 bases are TGCGCCAGCAGTTCTGGACAGGGCAACACCGGGGAGCTGTTTTTT. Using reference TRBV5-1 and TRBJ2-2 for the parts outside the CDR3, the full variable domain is KAGVTQTPRYLIKTRGQQVTLSCSPISGHRSVSWYQQTPGQGLQFLFEYFSETQRNKGNFPGRFSGRQFSNSRSEMNVSTLELGDSALYLCASSSGQGNTGELFFGEGSRLTVL.

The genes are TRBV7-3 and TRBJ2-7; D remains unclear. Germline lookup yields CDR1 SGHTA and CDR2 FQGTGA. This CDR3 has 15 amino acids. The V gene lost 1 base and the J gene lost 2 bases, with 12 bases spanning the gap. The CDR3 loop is CASSLKPGEAYEQYF. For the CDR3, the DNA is TGTGCCAGCAGCTTAAAGCCAGGCGAGGCCTACGAGCAGTACTTC.

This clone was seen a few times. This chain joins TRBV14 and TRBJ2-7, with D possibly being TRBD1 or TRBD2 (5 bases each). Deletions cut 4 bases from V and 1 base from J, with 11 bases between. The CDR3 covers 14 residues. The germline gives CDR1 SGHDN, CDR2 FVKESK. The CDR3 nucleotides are TGTGCCAGCAGCCGATGGGACCGATCCTACGAGCAGTACTTC. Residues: CASSRWDRSYEQYF. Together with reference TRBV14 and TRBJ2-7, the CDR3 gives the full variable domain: EAGVTQFPSHSVIEKGQTVTLRCDPISGHDNLYWYRRVMGKEIKFLLHFVKESKQDESGMPNNRFLAERTGGTYSTLKVQPAELEDSGVYFCASSRWDRSYEQYFGPGTRLTVT.

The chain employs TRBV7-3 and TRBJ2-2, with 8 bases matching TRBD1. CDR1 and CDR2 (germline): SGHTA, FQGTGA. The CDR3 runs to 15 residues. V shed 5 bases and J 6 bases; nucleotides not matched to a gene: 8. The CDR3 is CASSDPGQGAGELFF. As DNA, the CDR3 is TGTGCCAGCAGCGACCCTGGACAGGGCGCCGGGGAGCTGTTTTTT.

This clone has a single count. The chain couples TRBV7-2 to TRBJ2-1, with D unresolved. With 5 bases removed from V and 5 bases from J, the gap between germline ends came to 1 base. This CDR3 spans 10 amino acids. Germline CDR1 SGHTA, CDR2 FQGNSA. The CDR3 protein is CASSNNEQFF. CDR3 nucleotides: TGTGCCAGCAGCAACAATGAGCAGTTCTTC.

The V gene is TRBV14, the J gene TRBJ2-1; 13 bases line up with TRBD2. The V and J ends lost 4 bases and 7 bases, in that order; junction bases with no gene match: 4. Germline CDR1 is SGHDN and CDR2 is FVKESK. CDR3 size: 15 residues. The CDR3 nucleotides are TGTGCCAGCAGCCGGACTAGCGGGGGTGGAAATGAGCAGTTCTTC. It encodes CASSRTSGGGNEQFF.

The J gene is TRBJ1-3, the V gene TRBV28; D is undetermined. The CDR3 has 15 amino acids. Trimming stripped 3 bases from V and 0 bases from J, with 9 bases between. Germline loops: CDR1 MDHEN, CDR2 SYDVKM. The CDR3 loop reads CASSLVRRSGNTIYF. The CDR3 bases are TGTGCCAGCAGTTTGGTCCGACGCTCTGGAAACACCATATATTTT.

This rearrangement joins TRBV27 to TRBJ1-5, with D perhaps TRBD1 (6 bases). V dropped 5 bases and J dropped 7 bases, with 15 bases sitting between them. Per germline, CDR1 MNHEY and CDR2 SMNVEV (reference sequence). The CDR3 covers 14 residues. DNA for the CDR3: TGTGCCAGCAGTGCCGAGGGGGGACGACAGCCCCAGCATTTT. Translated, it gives CASSAEGGRQPQHF.

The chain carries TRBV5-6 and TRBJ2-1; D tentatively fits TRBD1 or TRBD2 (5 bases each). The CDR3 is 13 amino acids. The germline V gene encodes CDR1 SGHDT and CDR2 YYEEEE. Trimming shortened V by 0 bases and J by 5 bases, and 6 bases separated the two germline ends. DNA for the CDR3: TGTGCCAGCAGCTTGGGGGACCACAATGAGCAGTTCTTC. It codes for CASSLGDHNEQFF.

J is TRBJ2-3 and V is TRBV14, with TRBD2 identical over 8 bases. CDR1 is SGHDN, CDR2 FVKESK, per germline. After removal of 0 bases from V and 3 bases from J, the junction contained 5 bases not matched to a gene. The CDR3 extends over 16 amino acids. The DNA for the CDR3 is TGTGCCAGCAGCCAAGATAAGGGGACTAGAACAGATACGCAGTATTTT. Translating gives CASSQDKGTRTDTQYF.

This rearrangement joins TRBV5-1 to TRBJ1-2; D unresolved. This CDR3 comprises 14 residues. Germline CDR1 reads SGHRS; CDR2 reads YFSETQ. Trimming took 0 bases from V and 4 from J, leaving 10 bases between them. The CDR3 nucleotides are TGCGCCAGCAGCTTGGGACAAGCCCTCTATGGCTACACCTTC. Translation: CASSLGQALYGYTF. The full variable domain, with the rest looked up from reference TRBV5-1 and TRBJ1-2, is KAGVTQTPRYLIKTRGQQVTLSCSPISGHRSVSWYQQTPGQGLQFLFEYFSETQRNKGNFPGRFSGRQFSNSRSEMNVSTLELGDSALYLCASSLGQALYGYTFGSGTRLTVV.

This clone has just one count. CDR3 DNA: TGCGCCAGCAGCCGGTTGACTAGCGCGAACACCGGGGAGCTGTTTTTT. Translation gives CASSRLTSANTGELFF. This chain links TRBV5-1 with TRBJ2-2, with TRBD2 identical over 8 bases. The CDR3 spans 16 residues. Germline lookup yields CDR1 SGHRS and CDR2 YFSETQ. The trim removed 4 bases at V and 0 bases at J, leaving 5 bases unmatched. Variable domain in full (rest from reference TRBV5-1 and TRBJ2-2): KAGVTQTPRYLIKTRGQQVTLSCSPISGHRSVSWYQQTPGQGLQFLFEYFSETQRNKGNFPGRFSGRQFSNSRSEMNVSTLELGDSALYLCASSRLTSANTGELFFGEGSRLTVL.